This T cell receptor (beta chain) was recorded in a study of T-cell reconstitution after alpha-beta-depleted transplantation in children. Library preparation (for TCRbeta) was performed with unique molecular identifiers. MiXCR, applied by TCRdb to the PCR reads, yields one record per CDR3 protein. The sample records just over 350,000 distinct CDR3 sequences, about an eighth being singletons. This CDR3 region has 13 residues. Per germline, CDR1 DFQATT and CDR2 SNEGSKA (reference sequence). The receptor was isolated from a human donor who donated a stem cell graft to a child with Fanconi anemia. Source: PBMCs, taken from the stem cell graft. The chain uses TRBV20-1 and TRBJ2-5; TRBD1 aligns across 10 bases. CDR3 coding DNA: TGCAGCACTTTAGGACAGGGGGTTGGGACCCAGTACTTC. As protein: CSTLGQGVGTQYF.